Reported below is one TCR beta chain. These data are taken from a study of blood T cell repertoires in COVID-19. Profiled with immunoSEQ multiplex PCR; TCRdb holds only in-frame clones, not every one. Among about 210,000 clones listed, 88% were seen once. Germline V gene data show CDR1 as MNHEY and CDR2 as SMNVEV (reference sequence). Trimming stripped 5 bases from V and 5 bases from J, with 18 bases between. CDR3 length: 15 residues. This clonotype originated in a woman in her 40s with acute COVID-19. The sample was PBMCs or T cells enriched from blood (not recorded which). The chain couples TRBV27 to TRBJ1-1; tentative D call: TRBD1 (6 bases). CDR3 nucleotides: TGTGCCAGCAGTGGGGGGGCCACAAGGGGAACTGAAGCTTTCTTT. Protein: CASSGGATRGTEAFF.